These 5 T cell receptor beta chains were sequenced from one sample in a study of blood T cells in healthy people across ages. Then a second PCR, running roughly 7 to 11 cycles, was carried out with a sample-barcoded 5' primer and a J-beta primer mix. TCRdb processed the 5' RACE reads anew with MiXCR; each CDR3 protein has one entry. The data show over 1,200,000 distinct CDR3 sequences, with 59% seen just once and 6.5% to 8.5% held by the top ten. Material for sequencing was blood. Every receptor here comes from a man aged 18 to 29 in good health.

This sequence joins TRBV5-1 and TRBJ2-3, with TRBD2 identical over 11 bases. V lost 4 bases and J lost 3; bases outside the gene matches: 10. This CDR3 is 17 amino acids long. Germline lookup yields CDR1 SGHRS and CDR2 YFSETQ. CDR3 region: CASSTTSGGTPTDTQYF. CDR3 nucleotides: TGCGCCAGCAGCACAACTAGCGGGGGCACCCCGACAGATACGCAGTATTTT.

In DNA, the CDR3 is TGTGCCAGCAGCTTAGCAGGGGGCGCGGTAGCGGGATTTCTCCTAGACAATGAGCAGTTCTTC. Translated, it gives CASSLAGGAVAGFLLDNEQFF. The V call is TRBV11-1, the J call TRBJ2-1, with D perhaps TRBD2 (8 bases). V gave up 0 bases and J gave up 5 bases, with 29 bases separating them. Germline V gives CDR1 SGHAT, CDR2 FQDESV (reference sequence). CDR3 size: 21 residues.

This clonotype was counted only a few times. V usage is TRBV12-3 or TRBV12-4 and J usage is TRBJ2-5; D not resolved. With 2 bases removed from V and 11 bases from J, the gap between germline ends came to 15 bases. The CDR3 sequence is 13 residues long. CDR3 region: CASSLLGERKQYF. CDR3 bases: TGTGCCAGCAGTTTATTAGGCGAGAGGAAGCAGTACTTC.

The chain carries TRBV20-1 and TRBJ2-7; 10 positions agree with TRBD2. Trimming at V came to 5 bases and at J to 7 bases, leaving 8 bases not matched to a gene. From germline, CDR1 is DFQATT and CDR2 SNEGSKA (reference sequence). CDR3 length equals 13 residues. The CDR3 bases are TGCAGTGCTGCTAGCGGGGGCACCGGGGAGCAGTACTTC. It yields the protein CSAASGGTGEQYF.

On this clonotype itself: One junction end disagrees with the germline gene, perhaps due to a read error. CDR3 loop: CASSPEGLSIGNEKFF. CDR3 bases: TGTGCCAGTAGCCCCGAGGGACTATCCATAGGTAATGAGAAGTTCTTC. The chain joins TRBV11-1 to TRBJ2-1; 7 nucleotides agree with TRBD2. This CDR3 region has 16 residues. Germline V gives CDR1 SGHAT, CDR2 FQDESV (reference sequence).